This T cell receptor (beta chain) was captured by sequencing in a study of blood T cell repertoires in COVID-19. The wider study: Italy, Spain and the United States were the sources of the convalescent and acute COVID-19 samples.

From germline, CDR1 is SGHRS and CDR2 YFSETQ. This CDR3 is 15 amino acids long. Concerning this clone: Germline and junction disagree at one end, which may indicate a read error.

Some clones are missing from TCRdb's copy, which holds only in-frame ones; the method was immunoSEQ multiplex PCR. Found here are around 130,000 clones, approximately 84% of them singletons; the top ten hold roughly 13%. This chain links TRBV5-1 with TRBJ2-2, with D possibly being TRBD1 (6 bases). The specimen was peripheral blood. The sequence derives from a human donor in a cohort sampled during active COVID-19. The CDR3 here is CASRLGQSNTGELFF. The CDR3 nucleotides are TGCGCCAGCAGGTTGGGACAATCGAACACCGGGGAGCTGTTTTTT.